This is a list of T cell receptor beta chains from one sample in a study of siplizumab effects on memory and regulatory T cells. The assay was immunoSEQ multiplex PCR, and TCRdb's table has in-frame clones only and misses some. Of approximately 100,000 clones listed, about 91% are singletons. Sequencing was done on a sample of Tregs sorted from blood. These receptors originate from a human donor in good health. Each CDR3 is given with its conserved first and last residue. The D gene is left open where the match is weak.

CDR3: CASSVSGADGQPQHF; DNA: TGTGCCAGCAGCGTATCAGGGGCGGATGGTCAGCCCCAGCATTTT; V: TRBV9; J: TRBJ1-5; D: -
CDR3: CASSLEGGTEAFF; DNA: TGCGCCAGCAGCTTGGAAGGGGGCACTGAAGCTTTCTTT; V: TRBV5-1; J: TRBJ1-1; D: -
CDR3: CASSEQIRTEAFF; DNA: TGTGCCAGTAGTGAGCAGATTCGCACTGAAGCTTTCTTT; V: TRBV19; J: TRBJ1-1; D: -
CDR3: CASSPSGNTYNEQFF; DNA: TGTGCCAGCAGTCCTAGCGGGAACACCTACAATGAGCAGTTCTTC; V: TRBV27; J: TRBJ2-1; D: TRBD2
CDR3: CASSIDRQGGKLFF; DNA: TGTGCCAGTAGTATAGATCGGCAGGGTGGAAAACTGTTTTTT; V: TRBV19; J: TRBJ1-4; D: -
CDR3: CASSSRLLAGGFADNEQFF; DNA: TGTGCCAGCAGCAGCCGCTTACTAGCGGGAGGATTTGCGGACAATGAGCAGTTCTTC; V: TRBV11-2; J: TRBJ2-1; D: TRBD2
CDR3: CAISGTTSYEQYF; DNA: TGTGCCATCAGTGGGACTACCTCCTACGAGCAGTACTTC; V: TRBV10-3; J: TRBJ2-7; D: -
CDR3: CASRRDSTGSGEQYF; DNA: TGTGCCAGCAGGCGCGATAGCACAGGGTCGGGCGAGCAGTACTTC; V: TRBV6-5; J: TRBJ2-7; D: -
CDR3: CASSVATEDTQYF; DNA: TGTGCCAGCAGCGTAGCGACAGAAGATACGCAGTATTTT; V: TRBV9; J: TRBJ2-3; D: -
CDR3: CASSLVGDTEAFF; DNA: TGCGCCAGCAGCTTGGTAGGGGATACTGAAGCTTTCTTT; V: TRBV5-1; J: TRBJ1-1; D: -
CDR3: CASSLVGWRDTQYF; DNA: TGTGCCAGCAGCTTGGTGGGGTGGAGGGATACGCAGTATTTT; V: TRBV5-5; J: TRBJ2-3; D: -
CDR3: CASSPREDNEQFF; DNA: TGTGCCAGCAGCCCCCGTGAAGACAATGAGCAGTTCTTC; V: TRBV13; J: TRBJ2-1; D: -
CDR3: CASSDLKKGLSREQYF; DNA: TGTGCCAGCAGCGACCTGAAGAAGGGGTTGTCGAGGGAGCAGTACTTC; V: TRBV7-8; J: TRBJ2-7; D: -
CDR3: CASKKTSGESQFF; DNA: TGTGCCAGCAAAAAGACTAGCGGAGAATCCCAGTTCTTC; V: TRBV6-9; J: TRBJ2-1; D: TRBD2
CDR3: CASTSGTADLYNEQFF; DNA: TGCGCCAGCACCTCGGGGACAGCCGATCTCTACAATGAGCAGTTCTTC; V: TRBV5-1; J: TRBJ2-1; D: TRBD1
CDR3: CASSSGLAGPNQETQYF; DNA: TGCGCCAGCAGCTCGGGACTAGCGGGACCAAACCAAGAGACCCAGTACTTC; V: TRBV5-1; J: TRBJ2-5; D: TRBD2
CDR3: CASSSGVGSAGLNYGYTF; DNA: TGCGCCAGCAGCTCTGGAGTGGGTTCTGCCGGGCTAAACTATGGCTACACCTTC; V: TRBV5-1; J: TRBJ1-2; D: -
CDR3: CASSLAPTVRGNEQYF; DNA: TGTGCCAGCAGCTTAGCGCCGACTGTACGTGGGAACGAGCAGTACTTC; V: TRBV11-1; J: TRBJ2-7; D: -
CDR3: CASLLGGSSYEQYF; DNA: TGTGCCAGTTTACTGGGGGGAAGCTCCTACGAGCAGTACTTC; V: TRBV7-8; J: TRBJ2-7; D: -
CDR3: CSARESGYTF; DNA: TGCAGTGCTAGGGAAAGTGGCTACACCTTC; V: TRBV20-1; J: TRBJ1-2; D: -